This TCR beta chain emerged from a study of CD8 T cells in ankylosing spondylitis. The V gene's germline CDR1 is MGHRA and CDR2 YSYEKL. The ends lost 4 bases at V and 7 bases at J; junction bases unmatched: 7. The CDR3 loop spans 16 amino acids. Points from the study as a whole: Ankylosing spondylitis blood appeared to be characterized by a TCR beta motif of eight highly homologous variants. Clones tied to disease were said to be significantly enriched in matched ankylosing spondylitis synovial fluid. Prior work had noted some motif variants in reactive arthritis blood and synovial fluid.

Points on this clonotype: Antigen unknown.

TCRdb reanalysed the 5' RACE reads using MiXCR and keeps one entry per CDR3 protein. The sample has 200,000 to 250,000 distinct CDR3 sequences; around 19% are singletons. The gene calls are TRBV4-1 and TRBJ2-2; 12 bases are shared with TRBD1. The TCR was taken from a male donor with ankylosing spondylitis. The sample was blood, either unsorted or a sorted T cell fraction (not recorded which). The CDR3 loop is CASSPPRDRGLGELFF. Written as DNA, the CDR3 is TGCGCCAGCAGCCCCCCCCGGGACAGGGGGCTCGGGGAGCTGTTTTTT.